Listed here are 32 T cell receptor beta chains from one sample, sequenced in a study of shared clonotypes between healthy human individuals. The data were produced by immunoSEQ multiplex PCR, yet TCRdb's version contains in-frame clones alone and is incomplete. The sample contains roughly 2.5 million clones, more than 90% of which appear only once. Sequencing was carried out using naive CD4+ T cells sorted from blood. Subset: CD45RA+ positively selected. The receptor source for this set is a man between 18 and 35 years old in good health.

The rearrangement uses TRBV2 and TRBJ2-7; TRBD2 matches 10 bases. The germline V gene has CDR1 SNHLY and CDR2 FYNNEI. The CDR3 is 14 residues long. V trimming: 5 bases; J trimming: 4 bases; junction bases outside the gene matches: 5. The CDR3 nucleotides read TGTGCCAGCAGTCTCACTAGCGGGAATTACGAGCAGTACTTC. Translating it yields CASSLTSGNYEQYF.

The rearrangement links TRBV5-1 to TRBJ1-1; TRBD1 matches at 9 bases. This CDR3 is built from 15 residues. V trimming: 4 bases; J trimming: 1 base; junction bases outside the gene matches: 5. Germline values: CDR1 SGHRS, CDR2 YFSETQ. The CDR3 nucleotides are TGCGCCAGCAGCCCACGGGACAGGGCGAACACTGAAGCTTTCTTT. Amino acid sequence: CASSPRDRANTEAFF. The full variable domain, rest sourced from reference TRBV5-1 and TRBJ1-1, is KAGVTQTPRYLIKTRGQQVTLSCSPISGHRSVSWYQQTPGQGLQFLFEYFSETQRNKGNFPGRFSGRQFSNSRSEMNVSTLELGDSALYLCASSPRDRANTEAFFGQGTRLTVV.

The chain joins TRBV6-5 to TRBJ1-3; D gene ambiguous. From germline, CDR1 is MNHEY and CDR2 SVGAGI. V was trimmed by 1 base and J by 0 bases, leaving 10 bases between them. This CDR3 comprises 16 residues. This CDR3 reads CASSYLGPSSGNTIYF. The DNA for the CDR3 is TGTGCCAGCAGTTACTTAGGGCCGAGCTCTGGAAACACCATATATTTT.

The V and J genes are TRBV5-8 and TRBJ2-2; TRBD1 matches 11 bases. Germline CDR1 is SGHTS and CDR2 is YDEGEE. V shed 10 bases, J shed 4 bases, and the junction held 6 bases outside the gene matches. There are 14 residues in the CDR3. The CDR3 DNA reads TGTGCCGGCGGGGACAGGGGGTTCACCGGGGAGCTGTTTTTT. Its protein product is CAGGDRGFTGELFF.

The chain carries TRBV20-1 and TRBJ2-1; D is perhaps TRBD2 (5 bases). With 4 bases removed from V and 9 bases from J, the gap between germline ends came to 10 bases. CDR1 is DFQATT, CDR2 SNEGSKA, per germline (reference sequence). The CDR3 contains 11 residues. This CDR3 is CSATGFGEQFF. The CDR3 nucleotides are TGCAGTGCTACGGGATTTGGTGAGCAGTTCTTC.

The V and J genes are TRBV6-5 and TRBJ1-3; D is undetermined. The length of the CDR3 is 11 residues. The V gene lost 10 bases and the J gene lost 7 bases, with 11 bases spanning the gap. From germline, CDR1 is MNHEY and CDR2 SVGAGI. The CDR3, as DNA: TGTGCCACTTACCATGCCAACACCATATATTTT. Translating gives CATYHANTIYF.

The chain recombines TRBV6-1 with TRBJ1-2; possible D gene TRBD1, 5 bases. The CDR3 runs 17 residues. The V gene's germline CDR1 is MNHNS and CDR2 SASEGT. V dropped 3 bases and J dropped 1 base, with 18 bases sitting between them. CDR3: CASSDPWGRKLNYGYTF. In DNA, the CDR3 is TGTGCCAGCAGTGATCCATGGGGCCGAAAGCTTAACTATGGCTACACCTTC.

The chain combines TRBV4-1 with TRBJ2-1; D gene uncertain. The CDR3 contains 17 residues. CDR1 and CDR2 (germline): MGHRA, YSYEKL. Trimming left V 0 bases short and J 8 bases short, with 20 bases between. The CDR3 reads CASSQDGGGSGGDEQFF. The CDR3 DNA is TGCGCCAGCAGCCAAGATGGTGGCGGCTCCGGTGGCGATGAGCAGTTCTTC.

This sequence joins TRBV13 and TRBJ2-7, with D tentatively TRBD1 (6 bases). CDR1 and CDR2 from the germline V gene are PRHDT and FYEKMQ (reference sequence). The CDR3 is 16 residues long. The V and J ends lost 3 bases and 2 bases respectively, with 17 bases between them. The CDR3 sequence: CASSFRNRASPYEQYF. In nucleotides, the CDR3 is TGTGCCAGCAGCTTCCGGAACAGGGCATCGCCCTACGAGCAGTACTTC.

As regards this clone: Other DNA variants within this sample encode the same CDR3. J is TRBJ1-2 and V is TRBV2, with 7 nucleotides matching TRBD1. From germline, CDR1 is SNHLY and CDR2 FYNNEI. CDR3 length: 14 residues. Trimming removed 4 bases from V and 0 bases from J; junction bases left unmatched: 2. The CDR3 nucleotides are TGTGCCAGCAGTGGGGACAGTTCTAACTATGGCTACACCTTC. Translated, it gives CASSGDSSNYGYTF. Drawing the rest from reference TRBV2 and TRBJ1-2, the complete variable domain is EPEVTQTPSHQVTQMGQEVILRCVPISNHLYFYWYRQILGQKVEFLVSFYNNEISEKSEIFDDQFSVERPDGSNFTLKIRSTKLEDSAMYFCASSGDSSNYGYTFGSGTRLTVV.

About this clone: This CDR3 is also generated by other DNA sequences in the sample. The chain uses TRBV6-5 and TRBJ1-5; a possible D gene is TRBD1 (6 bases). Germline CDR1 is MNHEY and CDR2 is SVGAGI. The CDR3 runs 13 residues. V shed 6 bases and J shed 3 bases, with 9 bases lying between them. The CDR3 region is CASRQGINQPQHF. In DNA, the CDR3 is TGTGCCAGCAGACAGGGAATCAATCAGCCCCAGCATTTT.

In DNA form, the CDR3 reads TGTGCCAGCAGTGGGAGAAGGGCAACTAATGAAAAACTGTTTTTT. Protein: CASSGRRATNEKLFF. The chain uses TRBV6-5 and TRBJ1-4, with no clear D. There are 15 residues in the CDR3. The V end was cut by 5 bases, the J end by 0 bases, with 10 bases between. CDR1 is MNHEY and CDR2 is SVGAGI in the germline V gene.

This clone appeared once. The rearrangement uses TRBV5-1 and TRBJ1-4, with D uncertain. This CDR3 is built from 13 residues. CDR1 SGHRS and CDR2 YFSETQ come from the germline V gene. Trimming removed 3 bases from V and 8 bases from J, with 11 bases in between. Here the CDR3 reads CASSSSRGEKLFF. DNA for the CDR3: TGCGCCAGCAGCTCCTCTCGCGGGGAAAAACTGTTTTTT.

V is TRBV2 and J is TRBJ2-3; the D is unclear. With 6 bases removed from V and 4 bases from J, the gap between germline ends came to 20 bases. The CDR3 totals 16 residues. Germline V lookup: CDR1 SNHLY, CDR2 FYNNEI. CDR3 DNA sequence: TGTGCCAGCAGGAAAAACGGGCCTAAGCCCCCAGATACGCAGTATTTT. Amino acid sequence: CASRKNGPKPPDTQYF.

V gene TRBV19 combines with J gene TRBJ2-7; no definite D call. With 4 bases removed from V and 4 bases from J, the gap between germline ends came to 11 bases. The CDR3 is made up of 13 amino acids. Germline loops: CDR1 LNHDA, CDR2 SQIVND (reference sequence). CDR3 bases: TGTGCCAGTAGTAGCAGAATCGGGTACGAGCAGTACTTC. Translation: CASSSRIGYEQYF.

This chain uses TRBV11-2 with TRBJ2-5; perhaps TRBD1 as D (7 bases). Germline V lookup: CDR1 SGHAT, CDR2 FQNNGV. Trimming shortened V by 0 bases and J by 5 bases, and 19 bases separated the two germline ends. This CDR3 contains 17 residues. CDR3 DNA sequence: TGTGCCAGCAGCTTAGAGAGTTTAGGCGGGACAGTTGAGACCCAGTACTTC. Translating gives CASSLESLGGTVETQYF. Combining the CDR3 with reference TRBV11-2 and TRBJ2-5 gives the whole variable domain EAGVAQSPRYKIIEKRQSVAFWCNPISGHATLYWYQQILGQGPKLLIQFQNNGVVDDSQLPKDRFSAERLKGVDSTLKIQPAKLEDSAVYLCASSLESLGGTVETQYFGPGTRLLVL.

This clone was picked up one time. The V gene is TRBV12-5, the J gene TRBJ2-1; tentative D call: TRBD2 (6 bases). CDR1 LGHNT and CDR2 FRNRAP come from the germline V gene. The V end lost 4 bases, the J end lost 4 bases, and 14 bases lay between the germline ends. This CDR3 is built from 15 residues. The chain's CDR3 is CASGSGTLNYNEQFF. CDR3 nucleotides: TGTGCTAGTGGTTCCGGGACTTTAAATTACAATGAGCAGTTCTTC.

V and J are TRBV7-2 and TRBJ2-3; D ambiguous. Trimming shortened V by 5 bases and J by 5 bases, and 17 bases separated the two germline ends. Germline assignment: CDR1 SGHTA and CDR2 FQGNSA. CDR3 length: 15 residues. The CDR3 spells CASSRPALSRDTQYF. The CDR3 DNA reads TGTGCCAGCAGCCGCCCGGCCCTCTCCAGAGATACGCAGTATTTT.

In regard to this clone: Other DNA sequences within the sample encode an identical CDR3. The genes are TRBV7-2 and TRBJ2-2, with D hard to call. Germline values: CDR1 SGHTA, CDR2 FQGNSA. The CDR3 has 11 amino acids. V lost 1 base, J lost 7 bases, and 1 base lay in between. The CDR3 here is CASSLVGELFF. For the CDR3, the DNA is TGTGCCAGCAGCTTAGTCGGGGAGCTGTTTTTT.

This CDR3 is CASSLNRGTYEQYF. CDR3 nucleotides: TGTGCCAGCAGTTTAAACAGGGGGACCTACGAGCAGTACTTC. This chain connects TRBV6-5 to TRBJ2-7; TRBD1 aligns across 8 bases. The germline V gene encodes CDR1 MNHEY and CDR2 SVGAGI. The CDR3 is 14 residues long. V lost 4 bases to trimming and J lost 2 bases; unmatched junction nucleotides: 4.

The J gene is TRBJ2-7, the V gene TRBV7-2; a possible D gene is TRBD1 (6 bases). The CDR3 covers 14 residues. CDR1 SGHTA and CDR2 FQGNSA come from the germline V gene. V lost 4 bases to trimming and J lost 6 bases, with 16 bases between them. The CDR3 spells CASSYEVGGSEQYF. The CDR3 DNA follows: TGTGCCAGCAGCTACGAGGTAGGGGGTTCCGAGCAGTACTTC. Full variable domain (remainder filled in from reference TRBV7-2 and TRBJ2-7): GAGVSQSPSNKVTEKGKDVELRCDPISGHTALYWYRQSLGQGLEFLIYFQGNSAPDKSGLPSDRFSAERTGGSVSTLTIQRTQQEDSAVYLCASSYEVGGSEQYFGPGTRLTVT.

This chain connects TRBV27 to TRBJ1-3, with 9 nucleotides matching TRBD1. V shed 4 bases and J 4 bases; nucleotides not matched to a gene: 5. Germline V gene data show CDR1 as MNHEY and CDR2 as SMNVEV (reference sequence). The length of the CDR3 is 15 residues. CDR3 in amino acids: CASSSGTGLGNTIYF. CDR3 in DNA: TGTGCCAGCAGTTCCGGGACAGGGCTCGGAAACACCATATATTTT.

The chain joins TRBV11-3 to TRBJ2-7; 7 nucleotides line up with TRBD2. This CDR3 region has 13 residues. J gave up 2 bases and V 5 bases, and 3 bases lay outside the gene matches. In germline, CDR1 is SGHNT, CDR2 YENEEA. CDR3 region: CASSTGLAYEQYF. Written as DNA, the CDR3 is TGTGCCAGCAGCACCGGACTAGCCTACGAGCAGTACTTC.

The chain links TRBV5-1 to TRBJ2-2; maybe TRBD2 (5 bases). V was pared by 4 bases and J by 4 bases, with 11 bases between. Germline V gene sequence: CDR1 SGHRS, CDR2 YFSETQ. This CDR3 contains 14 residues. The CDR3 DNA is TGCGCCAGCAGCGAGGGTAAAGGCACCGGGGAGCTGTTTTTT. This codes for CASSEGKGTGELFF.

V and J are TRBV5-6 and TRBJ2-1; maybe TRBD2 (5 bases). Germline values: CDR1 SGHDT, CDR2 YYEEEE. Trimming pared 7 bases from V and 4 bases from J, leaving 12 bases between. CDR3 length: 13 residues. CDR3 in amino acids: CASFRTGYNEQFF. CDR3 DNA sequence: TGTGCCAGCTTTCGGACGGGGTACAATGAGCAGTTCTTC.

The chain combines TRBV6-1 with TRBJ1-2; D unresolved. Trimming removed 0 bases from V and 7 bases from J, with 12 bases in between. CDR1 MNHNS and CDR2 SASEGT come from the germline V gene. The CDR3 sequence is 14 residues long. CDR3 loop: CASSEASGRSGYTF. CDR3 in DNA: TGTGCCAGCAGTGAAGCCTCTGGGAGGAGTGGCTACACCTTC.

The chain recombines TRBV14 with TRBJ2-5, with a tentative D call TRBD2 (5 bases). Germline CDR1 SGHDN, CDR2 FVKESK. The CDR3 runs 14 residues. V lost 1 base and J 9 bases, leaving 15 bases between the germline ends. As DNA, the CDR3 is TGTGCCAGCAGCCAAGTACTTTTCATCGGGGCCCAGTACTTC. Its protein is CASSQVLFIGAQYF.

The genes are TRBV5-1 and TRBJ2-2; no clear D gene. In germline, CDR1 is SGHRS, CDR2 YFSETQ. The length of the CDR3 is 16 residues. Trimming took off 1 base at V and 4 bases at J, with 14 bases between the two ends. CDR3 sequence: CASSLIGVPSTGELFF. Written as DNA, the CDR3 is TGCGCCAGCAGCTTGATCGGAGTCCCCAGCACCGGGGAGCTGTTTTTT.

The V call is TRBV30, the J call TRBJ2-3, with 7 bases that match TRBD2. Germline CDR1 and CDR2: GTSNPN and SVGIG (reference sequence). CDR3 length equals 14 residues. J gave up 6 bases and V 1 base, and 7 bases lay outside the gene matches. The CDR3 DNA follows: TGTGCCTGGAGTGGGGAGGGGCTCTGGGATACGCAGTATTTT. Translated: CAWSGEGLWDTQYF.

This chain connects TRBV27 to TRBJ2-5, with 9 bases matching TRBD2. Germline-derived CDR1 and CDR2 are MNHEY and SMNVEV (reference sequence). The J segment lost 5 bases and the V segment lost 2 bases, leaving 9 bases of the junction unmatched. The CDR3 has 16 residues. CDR3 DNA sequence: TGTGCCAGCAGTTTAAACCCTAGCGGGATCGCGGAGACCCAGTACTTC. Protein sequence: CASSLNPSGIAETQYF.

The chain links TRBV5-5 to TRBJ2-7; D is perhaps TRBD1 (6 bases). There are 13 residues in the CDR3. Germline V gives CDR1 SGHKS, CDR2 YYEKEE (reference sequence). Between the trimmed V and J ends, which lost 4 bases and 2 bases, there was a span of 10 bases. CDR3: CASSLRQAYEQYF. CDR3 DNA sequence: TGTGCCAGCAGCCTCCGACAGGCCTACGAGCAGTACTTC.

Turning to this clone: Other DNA sequences in this specimen translate into the identical CDR3. This chain links TRBV7-2 with TRBJ2-7; 8 bases are shared with TRBD2. The CDR3 runs 15 residues. Germline trimming cut 1 base from V and 2 bases from J; bases unmatched to any gene: 4. In germline, CDR1 is SGHTA, CDR2 FQGNSA. This CDR3 reads CASSLGTGGTYEQYF. CDR3 coding DNA: TGTGCCAGCAGCTTAGGAACGGGGGGGACCTACGAGCAGTACTTC.